Following are 18 T cell receptor beta chains from one sample sequenced in a study of Tregs in tolerant kidney transplant recipients. TCRdb's copy holds only in-frame clones and misses some; the assay was immunoSEQ multiplex PCR. The sample yields some 110,000 clones, roughly 92% seen once. Material for sequencing was CD4+ T cells from blood. The receptors shown here come from a human donor in good health.

The chain couples TRBV4-2 to TRBJ2-3; the match to TRBD1 covers 7 bases. This CDR3 has 16 amino acids. J gave up 0 bases and V 5 bases, and 8 bases lay outside the gene matches. Germline CDR1 and CDR2: LGHNA and YNFKEQ. For the CDR3, the DNA is TGTGCCAGCAGCACCCGGACAGGTTATAGCACAGATACGCAGTATTTT. This encodes CASSTRTGYSTDTQYF.

The chain has TRBV7-8 and TRBJ2-3, with 10 bases lining up with TRBD1. Trimming at V came to 5 bases and at J to 2 bases, leaving 7 bases not matched to a gene. The CDR3 is made up of 16 amino acids. Germline CDR1 SGHVS, CDR2 FQNEAQ. This chain's CDR3 is CASSPGTGVDTDTQYF. CDR3 nucleotides: TGTGCCAGCAGCCCCGGGACAGGGGTCGACACAGATACGCAGTATTTT.

The gene calls are TRBV7-2 and TRBJ2-1; 13 bases line up with TRBD2. J gave up 10 bases and V 5 bases, and 8 bases lay outside the gene matches. The CDR3 has 15 amino acids. CDR1 and CDR2 from the germline V gene are SGHTA and FQGNSA. The chain's CDR3 is CASSLTSGRASEQFF. The CDR3 coding sequence is TGTGCCAGCAGCCTTACTAGCGGGAGGGCCTCCGAGCAGTTCTTC.

The chain joins TRBV10-2 to TRBJ1-1; D call uncertain. Trimming stripped 0 bases from V and 5 bases from J, with 10 bases between. This CDR3 region has 14 residues. Germline-derived CDR1 and CDR2 are WSHSY and SAAADI. This chain's CDR3 is CASSESIIATEAFF. In DNA, the CDR3 is TGCGCCAGCAGTGAGTCGATTATCGCGACTGAAGCTTTCTTT.

The chain recombines TRBV30 with TRBJ2-7, with no clear D. The ends were cut back, 0 bases at V and 3 bases at J, with 6 bases in the middle. The CDR3 runs 12 residues. From germline, CDR1 is GTSNPN and CDR2 SVGIG (reference sequence). The CDR3 nucleotides are TGTGCCTGGAGTGTGGGCGTCTACGAGCAGTACTTC. This sequence encodes CAWSVGVYEQYF.

The rearrangement links TRBV6-5 to TRBJ1-4; D is ambiguous. This CDR3 contains 15 residues. The V and J ends lost 2 bases and 8 bases respectively, with 15 bases between them. Germline assignment: CDR1 MNHEY and CDR2 SVGAGI. The CDR3 loop is CASSYGFYVGEKLFF. The CDR3 DNA reads TGTGCCAGCAGTTACGGGTTCTACGTTGGGGAAAAACTGTTTTTT.

The CDR3 nucleotides read TGTGCCACCACAGACCCTGGGACCCGGAACACCGGGGAGCTGTTTTTT. This encodes CATTDPGTRNTGELFF. The chain joins TRBV19 to TRBJ2-2; D is tentatively TRBD1 or TRBD2 (5 bases each). The CDR3 runs 16 residues. CDR1 and CDR2 from the germline V gene are LNHDA and SQIVND (reference sequence). V gave up 10 bases and J gave up 1 base, with 19 bases separating them.

The chain uses TRBV4-2 and TRBJ2-3; unclear D gene. V lost 2 bases and J 5 bases, leaving 8 bases between the germline ends. Germline values: CDR1 LGHNA, CDR2 YNFKEQ. The CDR3 loop spans 13 amino acids. The CDR3 loop is CASSQQTRDTQYF. The CDR3 coding sequence is TGTGCCAGCAGCCAACAAACAAGAGATACGCAGTATTTT.

The chain links TRBV27 to TRBJ1-2, with 8 bases that match TRBD1. The V segment lost 3 bases and the J segment 8 bases; nucleotides outside the gene matches: 17. The CDR3 covers 17 residues. Germline V gene data show CDR1 as MNHEY and CDR2 as SMNVEV (reference sequence). CDR3 DNA: TGTGCCAGCAGTTTGCGCGAGGACAGGGTGTCCTCTAACGGCTACACCTTC. Translation gives CASSLREDRVSSNGYTF.

This clone was observed a handful of times. The chain couples TRBV9 to TRBJ1-1; D uncertain. Per the germline V gene, CDR1 is SGDLS and CDR2 is YYNGEE. V was shortened by 0 bases and J by 8 bases, with 11 bases between the two germline ends. The CDR3 covers 13 residues. For the CDR3, the DNA is TGTGCCAGCAGCGTAGAGACTGATGGGGAAGCTTTCTTT. Translation gives CASSVETDGEAFF.

The genes are TRBV4-1 and TRBJ2-7, with TRBD2 matching over 11 bases. Looked up from germline, CDR1 is MGHRA and CDR2 is YSYEKL. This CDR3 region has 15 residues. Trimming cost V 4 bases and J 3 bases; bases outside gene matches: 5. CDR3 DNA sequence: TGCGCCAGCAGCCTGGTAGGACTAGCGGGCTACGAGCAGTACTTC. It encodes CASSLVGLAGYEQYF.

The gene calls are TRBV5-1 and TRBJ2-1; possible D gene TRBD2, 6 bases. The CDR3 has 13 amino acids. Between the trimmed V and J ends, which lost 4 bases and 7 bases, there was a span of 12 bases. Germline CDR1 and CDR2: SGHRS and YFSETQ. Written as DNA, the CDR3 is TGCGCCAGCAGCCCGAGGAGGGGAAATGAGCAGTTCTTC. This translates into CASSPRRGNEQFF.

The chain combines TRBV11-2 with TRBJ1-1; D remains unclear. Trimming stripped 1 base from V and 0 bases from J, with 3 bases between. CDR1 is SGHAT and CDR2 is FQNNGV in the germline V gene. This CDR3 region has 13 residues. The CDR3 loop reads CASSLALNTEAFF. CDR3 nucleotides: TGTGCCAGCAGCTTAGCTTTGAACACTGAAGCTTTCTTT.

The chain has TRBV6-5 and TRBJ1-6; D is unclear. V was trimmed by 10 bases and J by 11 bases, leaving 21 bases between them. The CDR3 is made up of 14 amino acids. CDR1 is MNHEY, CDR2 SVGAGI, per germline. The CDR3 DNA reads as TGTGCCACCAAAGTTACTCGGAGACGACCACCCCTCCACTTT. Translating gives CATKVTRRRPPLHF.

This sequence joins TRBV5-4 and TRBJ2-7; no firm D call. Germline V gives CDR1 SGHNT, CDR2 YYREEE (reference sequence). Between the trimmed V and J ends, which lost 2 bases and 3 bases, there was a span of 21 bases. The CDR3 extends over 17 amino acids. The CDR3 here is CASSLLGWGTAIYEQYF. The DNA for the CDR3 is TGTGCCAGCAGCTTATTGGGATGGGGAACAGCGATCTACGAGCAGTACTTC.

The chain couples TRBV20-1 to TRBJ1-2, with D perhaps matching TRBD1 (5 bases). Germline values: CDR1 DFQATT, CDR2 SNEGSKA (reference sequence). CDR3 length: 11 amino acids. Trimming took 6 bases from V and 7 from J, leaving 12 bases between them. The CDR3 here is CSAPGRSGYTF. Written as DNA, the CDR3 is TGCAGTGCGCCGGGACGTTCTGGCTACACCTTC.

The genes are TRBV6-1 and TRBJ1-6; D remains ambiguous. Germline V gene data show CDR1 as MNHNS and CDR2 as SASEGT. Trimming pared 6 bases from V and 5 bases from J, leaving 14 bases between. The CDR3 loop spans 15 amino acids. CDR3 bases: TGTGCCAGCAGACCCGGCCGGGCCGATAATTCACCCCTCCACTTT. It encodes CASRPGRADNSPLHF.

This chain connects TRBV29-1 to TRBJ2-1, with D possibly TRBD1 on 5 matching bases. Germline assignment: CDR1 SQVTM and CDR2 ANQGSEA. V lost 7 bases to trimming and J lost 9 bases, with 13 bases between them. The CDR3 sequence is 11 residues long. The CDR3 loop reads CSGSSGAEQFF. CDR3 coding DNA: TGCAGCGGATCAAGTGGGGCTGAGCAGTTCTTC.